The T cell receptor (beta chain) under discussion was sequenced for a study of blood T cell repertoires in COVID-19. Background on the study: Samples taken during acute and convalescent COVID-19 were collected in the United States, Italy and Spain. Sources were T cells, B-cell-depleted T cells, or PBMCs; the material itself was cDNA or gDNA.

The CDR3 is 14 amino acids. Trimming stripped 3 bases from V and 1 base from J, with 12 bases between. Looked up from germline, CDR1 is SQVTM and CDR2 is ANQGSEA. In the original processing: Nucleated cell counts were estimated from reference gene primer amplification. Sequencing was performed with immunoSEQ multiplex PCR; in TCRdb, only in-frame clones are kept and a portion is missing. That table is the source of V, J and clone size, and D and trimming were worked out from the DNA. The sample contains about 280,000 clones, 88% of which appear only once. This sequence originates from a man between 18 and 35 years old with active or convalescent COVID-19. The rearrangement joins TRBV29-1 to TRBJ1-1; maybe TRBD1 (5 bases). The specimen was peripheral blood. The chain's CDR3 is CSVDGAIRNTEAFF. The CDR3 DNA reads as TGCAGCGTTGATGGGGCGATTAGGAACACTGAAGCTTTCTTT.